This T cell receptor beta chain stems from a study of blood T cells in healthy people across ages. The study, taken as a whole, reports: Naive and antigen-experienced cells were not separated, limiting conclusive comparison. Higher naive T cell percentage went strongly together with higher TCR beta diversity.

CDR3 length equals 15 residues. Germline values: CDR1 MGHRA, CDR2 YSYEKL. V dropped 0 bases and J dropped 6 bases, with 12 bases sitting between them. This clonotype was counted ten times or more. The antigen is unknown. It was with a sample-barcoded 5' primer and a J-beta primer mix that a second PCR of roughly 6 to 12 cycles was run. TCRdb independently ran MiXCR on the 5' RACE reads; one entry per CDR3 protein. In the table there are over 550,000 distinct CDR3 sequences, about 28% of which are singletons. V gene TRBV4-1 combines with J gene TRBJ2-1, with unresolved D. The source material was blood. The clonotype comes from a woman over 75 in good health. CDR3 bases: TGCGCCAGCAGCCAAGAGGAGAGGATTGGCAATGAGCAGTTCTTC. This translates into CASSQEERIGNEQFF.